This T cell receptor (beta chain) was recovered during a study of blood T cell repertoires in COVID-19. Study background: Samples representing acute and convalescent COVID-19 were sourced from the United States, Italy and Spain. Nucleic acid was either cDNA or gDNA, and it came from T cells, B-cell-depleted T cells, or PBMCs.

Original handling: It was from reference gene primer amplification that nucleated cell counts were estimated. Assay: immunoSEQ multiplex PCR; the TCRdb copy retains only in-frame clones and omits some. D and trimming come from the DNA, and the V and J calls and clone size come from that table. The sample lists 140,000 or so clones; 80% to 90% were seen once. The V gene's germline CDR1 is WSHSY and CDR2 SAAADI. The CDR3 contains 13 residues. Trimming stripped 9 bases from V and 5 bases from J, with 14 bases between. The rearrangement uses TRBV10-2 and TRBJ1-5; weak D call: TRBD1 (6 bases). Sequencing was carried out using peripheral blood. This TCR was recovered from a woman aged 45-65 years with acute or convalescent COVID-19. CDR3 DNA sequence: TGCGCCAGTGGCTTTCCAGGGGATCAGCCCCAGCATTTT. It codes for CASGFPGDQPQHF.